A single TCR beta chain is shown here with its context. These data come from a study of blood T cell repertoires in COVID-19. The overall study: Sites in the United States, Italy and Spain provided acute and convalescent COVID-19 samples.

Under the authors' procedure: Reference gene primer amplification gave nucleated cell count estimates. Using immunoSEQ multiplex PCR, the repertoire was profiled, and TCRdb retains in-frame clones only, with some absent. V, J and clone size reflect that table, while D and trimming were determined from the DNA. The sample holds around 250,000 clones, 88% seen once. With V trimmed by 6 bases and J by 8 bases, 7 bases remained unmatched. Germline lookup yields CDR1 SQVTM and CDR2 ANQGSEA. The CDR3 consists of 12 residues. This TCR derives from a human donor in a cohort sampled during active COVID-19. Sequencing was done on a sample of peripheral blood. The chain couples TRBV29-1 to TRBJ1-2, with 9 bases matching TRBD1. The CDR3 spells CSVGDRVRGYTF. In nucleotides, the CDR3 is TGCAGCGTAGGGGACAGGGTGCGCGGCTACACCTTC.